The clone carrying this TCR beta chain has ten or more counts. Antigen: not known. The data derive from a study of CD8 T cells in ankylosing spondylitis. Study-level points and caveats: Significantly higher representation of disease-linked clones was reported for matched ankylosing spondylitis synovial fluid. Reactive arthritis synovial fluid and blood previously showed some of these motif variants.

TCRdb re-called the 5' RACE reads with MiXCR, one entry per CDR3 protein. The repertoire includes 200,000 or so distinct CDR3 sequences, roughly 13% of them detected once, and about 11% sits in the top ten. This CDR3 has 14 residues. Trimming cost V 3 bases and J 3 bases; bases outside gene matches: 4. Germline lookup yields CDR1 SQVTM and CDR2 ANQGSEA. The rearrangement links TRBV29-1 to TRBJ2-2; 7 nucleotides agree with TRBD1. The specimen sequenced was blood, either unsorted or a sorted T cell fraction (not recorded which). The source of this sequence is a female donor with ankylosing spondylitis or in good health (not recorded which). CDR3 loop: CSVDPGQHTGELFF. CDR3 nucleotide sequence: TGCAGCGTTGACCCGGGACAGCACACCGGGGAGCTGTTTTTT.